One and the same sample provided the 12 T cell receptor beta chains below, sequenced in a study of cytomegalovirus exposure and HLA in healthy donors. Measured with immunoSEQ multiplex PCR; TCRdb has only the in-frame clones, and not every one. The data show roughly 190,000 clones, roughly 82% seen once. Sequencing used PBMCs. The receptors originated from a young woman in good health and CMV-seronegative.

The genes are TRBV11-1 and TRBJ1-1; 9 nucleotides match TRBD1. Germline assignment: CDR1 SGHAT and CDR2 FQDESV (reference sequence). The CDR3 contains 14 residues. V gave up 7 bases and J gave up 5 bases; unmatched junction bases: 8. The chain's CDR3 is CASNNHRGRTEAFF. The CDR3 bases are TGTGCCAGCAACAACCACAGGGGGCGGACTGAAGCTTTCTTT.

CDR3 in amino acids: CASSLRTGGVYGYTF. The CDR3 DNA reads TGTGCCAGCAGCTTACGGACAGGGGGGGTTTATGGCTACACCTTC. V gene TRBV5-4 combines with J gene TRBJ1-2, with 10 bases lining up with TRBD1. The junction had 6 bases not matched to a gene; V was cut back by 2 bases and J by 5 bases. The CDR3 runs to 15 residues. Per the germline V gene, CDR1 is SGHNT and CDR2 is YYREEE (reference sequence).

The chain combines TRBV7-9 with TRBJ1-2; D uncertain. This CDR3 spans 14 amino acids. The V gene lost 5 bases and the J gene lost 5 bases, with 15 bases spanning the gap. Germline CDR1 reads SEHNR; CDR2 reads FQNEAQ (reference sequence). CDR3 sequence reads: CASSVPERAYGYTF. The CDR3 coding sequence is TGTGCCAGCAGCGTACCAGAGCGCGCTTATGGCTACACCTTC.

This clone is a singleton in its sample. The V call is TRBV30, the J call TRBJ1-2; perhaps TRBD1 as D (5 bases). Germline CDR1 and CDR2: GTSNPN and SVGIG (reference sequence). The V end was cut by 4 bases, the J end by 6 bases, with 12 bases between. The CDR3 length is 12 residues. CDR3 in DNA: TGTGCCTGGAACTGGGGGGAGGATGGCTACACCTTC. Protein: CAWNWGEDGYTF. Full variable domain (rest looked up from reference TRBV30 and TRBJ1-2): SQTIHQWPATLVQPVGSPLSLECTVEGTSNPNLYWYRQAAGRGLQLLFYSVGIGQISSEVPQNLSASRPQDRQFILSSKKLLLSDSGFYLCAWNWGEDGYTFGSGTRLTVV.

A few counts support this clone. The V gene is TRBV6-6, the J gene TRBJ1-1; 7 bases match TRBD1. Germline lookup yields CDR1 MNHNY and CDR2 SVGAGI (reference sequence). The length of the CDR3 is 15 residues. V gave up 5 bases and J gave up 3 bases; unmatched junction bases: 9. In DNA form, the CDR3 reads TGTGCCAGCAGTCTGAACCAGGGGGATGACACTGAAGCTTTCTTT. This gives the protein CASSLNQGDDTEAFF.

The gene calls are TRBV5-4 and TRBJ1-2, with D possibly being TRBD1 (6 bases). The ends were cut back, 0 bases at V and 4 bases at J, with 16 bases in the middle. In germline, CDR1 is SGHNT, CDR2 YYREEE (reference sequence). This CDR3 is 16 amino acids long. The CDR3 DNA reads as TGTGCCAGCAGCTTGGGGACGGACAGATTCGTCTATGGCTACACCTTC. Its protein is CASSLGTDRFVYGYTF.

This chain connects TRBV29-1 to TRBJ1-1, with 11 bases that match TRBD1. This CDR3 region has 13 residues. Germline V gene data show CDR1 as SQVTM and CDR2 as ANQGSEA. Trimming removed 7 bases from V and 6 bases from J; junction bases left unmatched: 7. The DNA of the CDR3 is TGCAGCGCGCGAGGACAGGGGGCTCCTGAAGCTTTCTTT. This sequence encodes CSARGQGAPEAFF.

The chain carries TRBV10-3 and TRBJ2-5; 9 positions match TRBD1. Germline lookup yields CDR1 ENHRY and CDR2 SYGVKD. CDR3 length: 15 residues. Trimming took 2 bases from V and 3 from J; bases not matched to a gene: 4. The DNA for the CDR3 is TGTGCCATCAGTGAGGGGGACAGGGCGGAAGAGACCCAGTACTTC. Its translation is CAISEGDRAEETQYF.

The chain has TRBV10-1 and TRBJ2-2, with 7 bases that match TRBD1. CDR1 and CDR2 from the germline V gene are WNHNN and SYGVQD (reference sequence). Trimming removed 6 bases from V and 4 bases from J; junction bases left unmatched: 2. The CDR3 covers 13 residues. DNA for the CDR3: TGCGCCAGCAGCAGGGACAGCACCGGGGAGCTGTTTTTT. It specifies CASSRDSTGELFF.

This clone was picked up one time. The chain uses TRBV7-2 and TRBJ1-4; weak D call: TRBD1 (5 bases). Germline CDR1 SGHTA, CDR2 FQGNSA. The V gene lost 2 bases and the J gene lost 0 bases, with 16 bases spanning the gap. The CDR3 has 18 residues. As DNA, the CDR3 is TGTGCCAGCAGCTTAAGGTCCCCGACAGCAGCAACTAATGAAAAACTGTTTTTT. It translates to CASSLRSPTAATNEKLFF.

This clone was counted a few times. V gene TRBV19 combines with J gene TRBJ2-7; maybe TRBD2 (6 bases). The CDR3 contains 15 residues. Per germline, CDR1 LNHDA and CDR2 SQIVND (reference sequence). The V end lost 4 bases, the J end lost 7 bases, and 20 bases lay between the germline ends. The CDR3 loop reads CASSTRDSTAREQYF. DNA of the CDR3: TGTGCCAGTAGTACCCGGGACTCCACAGCCCGGGAGCAGTACTTC.

The rearrangement links TRBV6-5 to TRBJ1-1; D call uncertain. The CDR3 sequence is 14 residues long. Germline values: CDR1 MNHEY, CDR2 SVGAGI. V was clipped by 6 bases and J by 4 bases, with 15 bases between them. The CDR3 here is CASSPLQKTTEAFF. The CDR3 DNA is TGTGCCAGCAGCCCCCTACAGAAAACCACTGAAGCTTTCTTT.